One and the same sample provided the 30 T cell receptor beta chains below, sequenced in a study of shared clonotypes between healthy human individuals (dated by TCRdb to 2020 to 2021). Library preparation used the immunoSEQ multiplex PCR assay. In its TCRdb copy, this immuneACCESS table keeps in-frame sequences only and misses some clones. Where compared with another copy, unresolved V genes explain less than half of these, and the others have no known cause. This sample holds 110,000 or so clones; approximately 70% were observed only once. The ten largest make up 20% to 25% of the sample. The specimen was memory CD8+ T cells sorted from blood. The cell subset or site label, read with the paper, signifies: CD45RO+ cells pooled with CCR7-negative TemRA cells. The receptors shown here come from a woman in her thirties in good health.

The CDR3 region is CASSVDRVENTGELFF. The CDR3 DNA is TGTGCCAGCAGCGTAGACCGGGTAGAGAACACCGGGGAGCTGTTTTTT. The V gene is TRBV7-9, the J gene TRBJ2-2; D remains unclear. The germline V gene encodes CDR1 SEHNR and CDR2 FQNEAQ (reference sequence). The CDR3 sequence is 16 residues long. Between the trimmed V and J ends, which lost 5 bases and 1 base, there was a span of 14 bases.

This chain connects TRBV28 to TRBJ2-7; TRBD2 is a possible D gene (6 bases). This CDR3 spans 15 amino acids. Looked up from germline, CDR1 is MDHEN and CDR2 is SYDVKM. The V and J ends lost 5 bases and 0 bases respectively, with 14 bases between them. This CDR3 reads CASSLPRRGSYEQYF. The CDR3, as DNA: TGTGCCAGCAGTCTCCCAAGGAGGGGCTCCTACGAGCAGTACTTC.

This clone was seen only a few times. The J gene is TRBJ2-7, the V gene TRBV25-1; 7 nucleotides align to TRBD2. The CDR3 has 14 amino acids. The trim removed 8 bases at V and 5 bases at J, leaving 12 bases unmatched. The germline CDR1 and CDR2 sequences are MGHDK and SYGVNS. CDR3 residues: CASRAGGSANEQYF. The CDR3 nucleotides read TGTGCCAGCCGCGCCGGGGGGTCGGCGAACGAGCAGTACTTC.

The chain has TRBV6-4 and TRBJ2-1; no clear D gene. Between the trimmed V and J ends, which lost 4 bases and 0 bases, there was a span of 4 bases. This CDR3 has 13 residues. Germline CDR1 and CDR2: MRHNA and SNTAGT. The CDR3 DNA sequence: TGTGCCAGCAGTGTAGCCTCCTACAATGAGCAGTTCTTC. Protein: CASSVASYNEQFF.

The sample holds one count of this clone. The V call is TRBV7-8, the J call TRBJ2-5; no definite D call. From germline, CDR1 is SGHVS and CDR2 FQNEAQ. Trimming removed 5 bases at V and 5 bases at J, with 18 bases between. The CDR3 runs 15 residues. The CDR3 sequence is CASSLNLERVETQYF. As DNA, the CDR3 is TGTGCCAGCAGCCTGAACCTCGAGAGAGTGGAGACCCAGTACTTC.

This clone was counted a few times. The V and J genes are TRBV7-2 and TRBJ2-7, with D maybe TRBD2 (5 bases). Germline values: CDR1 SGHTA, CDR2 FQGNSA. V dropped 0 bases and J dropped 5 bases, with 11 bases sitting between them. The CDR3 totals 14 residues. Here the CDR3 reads CASSLARSSDEQYF. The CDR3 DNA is TGTGCCAGCAGCTTAGCGCGCAGTAGCGACGAGCAGTACTTC.

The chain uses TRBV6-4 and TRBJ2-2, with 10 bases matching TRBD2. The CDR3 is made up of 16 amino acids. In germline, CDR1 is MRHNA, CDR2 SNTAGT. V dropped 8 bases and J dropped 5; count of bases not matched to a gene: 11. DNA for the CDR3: TGTGCCAGCGAATCTCGAGCGGGAGGGGAGACCGGGGAGCTGTTTTTT. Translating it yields CASESRAGGETGELFF.

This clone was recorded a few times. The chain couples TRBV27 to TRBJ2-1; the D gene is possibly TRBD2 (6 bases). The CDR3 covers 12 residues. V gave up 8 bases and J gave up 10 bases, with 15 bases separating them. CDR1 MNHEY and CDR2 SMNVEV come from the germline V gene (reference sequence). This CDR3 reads CASPLRAGEQFF. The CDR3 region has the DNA TGTGCCAGCCCCCTGCGGGCGGGGGAGCAGTTCTTC.

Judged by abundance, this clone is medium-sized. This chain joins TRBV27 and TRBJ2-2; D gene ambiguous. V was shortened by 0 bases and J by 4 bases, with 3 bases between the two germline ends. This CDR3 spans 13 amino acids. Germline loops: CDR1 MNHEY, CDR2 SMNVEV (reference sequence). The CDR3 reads CASSLSTTGELFF. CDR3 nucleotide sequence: TGTGCCAGCAGTTTATCAACCACCGGGGAGCTGTTTTTT.

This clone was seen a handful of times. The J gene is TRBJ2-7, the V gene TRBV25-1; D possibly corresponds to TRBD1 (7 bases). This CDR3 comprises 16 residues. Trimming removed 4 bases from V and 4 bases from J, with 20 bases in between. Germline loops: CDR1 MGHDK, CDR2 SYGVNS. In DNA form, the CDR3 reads TGTGCCAGCAGTGGACCGACAGGGCTTGGAGGGTACGAGCAGTACTTC. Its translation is CASSGPTGLGGYEQYF.

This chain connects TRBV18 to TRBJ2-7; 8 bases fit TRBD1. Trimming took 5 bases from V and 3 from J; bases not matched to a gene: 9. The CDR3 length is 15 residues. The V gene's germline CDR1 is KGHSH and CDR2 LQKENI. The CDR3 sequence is CASSGRGLSNYEQYF. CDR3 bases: TGTGCCAGCTCAGGCAGGGGGCTCTCAAACTACGAGCAGTACTTC.

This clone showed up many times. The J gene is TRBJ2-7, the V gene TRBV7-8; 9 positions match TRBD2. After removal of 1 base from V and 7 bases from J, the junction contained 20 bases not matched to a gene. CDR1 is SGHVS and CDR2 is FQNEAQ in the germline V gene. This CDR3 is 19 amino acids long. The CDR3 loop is CASSLDLWLAGSPAGEQYF. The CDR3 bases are TGTGCCAGCAGCTTAGATCTGTGGCTAGCGGGATCCCCCGCCGGAGAGCAGTACTTC.

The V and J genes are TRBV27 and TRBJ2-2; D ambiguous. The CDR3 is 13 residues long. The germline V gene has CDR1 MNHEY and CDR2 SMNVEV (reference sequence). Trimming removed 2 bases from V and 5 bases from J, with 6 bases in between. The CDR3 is CASSLMETGELFF. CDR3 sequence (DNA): TGTGCCAGCAGTTTAATGGAGACCGGGGAGCTGTTTTTT.

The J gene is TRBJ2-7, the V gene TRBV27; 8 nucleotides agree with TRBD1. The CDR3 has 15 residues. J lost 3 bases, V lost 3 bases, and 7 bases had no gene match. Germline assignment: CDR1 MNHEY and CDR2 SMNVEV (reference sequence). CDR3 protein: CASSFLTGGNYEQYF. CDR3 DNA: TGTGCCAGCAGTTTTCTCACAGGGGGGAACTACGAGCAGTACTTC.

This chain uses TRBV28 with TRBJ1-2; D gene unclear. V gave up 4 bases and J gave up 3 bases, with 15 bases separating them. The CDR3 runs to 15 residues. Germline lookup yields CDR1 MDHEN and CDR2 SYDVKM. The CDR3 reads CASSYVAELYYGYTF. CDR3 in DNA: TGTGCCAGCAGTTACGTCGCAGAACTTTACTATGGCTACACCTTC.

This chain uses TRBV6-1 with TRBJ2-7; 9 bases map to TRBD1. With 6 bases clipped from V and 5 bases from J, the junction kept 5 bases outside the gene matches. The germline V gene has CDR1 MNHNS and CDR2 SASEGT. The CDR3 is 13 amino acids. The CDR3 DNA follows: TGTGCCAGCAGACGCGGGACAGGGAACGAGCAGTACTTC. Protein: CASRRGTGNEQYF.

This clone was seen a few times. CDR3 DNA: TGCAGCGTTGAAGATGGTGGGACAAAAAGGACCTTC. This codes for CSVEDGGTKRTF. V is TRBV29-1 and J is TRBJ1-2, with D perhaps TRBD1 (6 bases). CDR1 is SQVTM and CDR2 is ANQGSEA in the germline V gene. The CDR3 contains 12 residues. The V end lost 0 bases, the J end lost 14 bases, and 16 bases lay between the germline ends.

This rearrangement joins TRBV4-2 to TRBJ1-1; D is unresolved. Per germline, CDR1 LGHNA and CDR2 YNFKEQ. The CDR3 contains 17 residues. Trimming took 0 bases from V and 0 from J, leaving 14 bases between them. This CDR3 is CASSQELLTDMNTEAFF. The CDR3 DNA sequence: TGTGCCAGCAGCCAAGAACTCTTAACAGATATGAACACTGAAGCTTTCTTT.

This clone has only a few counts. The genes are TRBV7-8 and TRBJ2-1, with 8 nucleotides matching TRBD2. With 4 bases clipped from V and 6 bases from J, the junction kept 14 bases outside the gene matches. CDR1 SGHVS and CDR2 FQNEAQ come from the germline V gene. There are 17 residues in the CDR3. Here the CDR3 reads CASSWVSGLEGSNEQFF. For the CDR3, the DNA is TGTGCCAGCAGCTGGGTGTCGGGACTAGAAGGCTCCAATGAGCAGTTCTTC.

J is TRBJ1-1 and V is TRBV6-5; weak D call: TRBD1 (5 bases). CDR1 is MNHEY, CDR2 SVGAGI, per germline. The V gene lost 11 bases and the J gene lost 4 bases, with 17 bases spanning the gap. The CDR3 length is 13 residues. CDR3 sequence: CAVSGPLGTEAFF. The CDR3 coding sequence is TGTGCCGTTTCGGGACCGCTGGGCACTGAAGCTTTCTTT.

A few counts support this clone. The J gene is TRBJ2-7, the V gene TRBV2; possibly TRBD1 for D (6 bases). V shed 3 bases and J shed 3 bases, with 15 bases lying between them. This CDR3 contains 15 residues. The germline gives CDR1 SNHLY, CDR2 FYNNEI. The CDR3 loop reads CASSDWTDMGYEQYF. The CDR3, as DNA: TGTGCCAGCAGTGATTGGACAGACATGGGCTACGAGCAGTACTTC.

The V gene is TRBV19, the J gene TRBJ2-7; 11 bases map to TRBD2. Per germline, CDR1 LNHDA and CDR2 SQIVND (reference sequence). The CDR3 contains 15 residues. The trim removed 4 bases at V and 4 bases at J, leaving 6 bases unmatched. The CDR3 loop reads CASSTLAGGLYEQYF. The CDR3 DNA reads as TGTGCCAGTAGTACTCTAGCGGGAGGTCTATACGAGCAGTACTTC.

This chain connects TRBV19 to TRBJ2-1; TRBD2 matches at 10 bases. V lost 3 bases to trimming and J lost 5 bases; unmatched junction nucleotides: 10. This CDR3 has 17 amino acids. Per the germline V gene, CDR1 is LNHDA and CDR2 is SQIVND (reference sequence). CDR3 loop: CASSILRLAGVDNEQFF. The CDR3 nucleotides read TGTGCCAGTAGTATTTTGCGTCTAGCGGGAGTCGACAATGAGCAGTTCTTC.

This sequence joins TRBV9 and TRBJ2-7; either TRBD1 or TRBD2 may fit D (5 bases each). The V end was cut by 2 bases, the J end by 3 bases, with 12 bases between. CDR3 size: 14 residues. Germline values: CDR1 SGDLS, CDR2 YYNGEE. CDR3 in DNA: TGTGCCAGCAGCGTTGGGACGGGTTACTACGAGCAGTACTTC. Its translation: CASSVGTGYYEQYF.

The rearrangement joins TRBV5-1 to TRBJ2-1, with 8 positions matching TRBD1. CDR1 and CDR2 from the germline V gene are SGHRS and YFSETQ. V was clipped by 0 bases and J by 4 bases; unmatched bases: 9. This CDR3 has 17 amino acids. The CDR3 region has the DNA TGCGCCAGCAGCTTGGAGGACAGGGTTGGGGGTTACAATGAGCAGTTCTTC. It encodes CASSLEDRVGGYNEQFF.

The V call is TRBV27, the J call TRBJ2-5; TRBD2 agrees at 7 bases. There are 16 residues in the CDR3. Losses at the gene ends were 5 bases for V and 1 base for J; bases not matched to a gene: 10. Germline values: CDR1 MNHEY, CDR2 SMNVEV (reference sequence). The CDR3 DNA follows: TGTGCCAGCAGTCCCTCCAGAGGCGGGGGCCAAGAGACCCAGTACTTC. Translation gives CASSPSRGGGQETQYF.

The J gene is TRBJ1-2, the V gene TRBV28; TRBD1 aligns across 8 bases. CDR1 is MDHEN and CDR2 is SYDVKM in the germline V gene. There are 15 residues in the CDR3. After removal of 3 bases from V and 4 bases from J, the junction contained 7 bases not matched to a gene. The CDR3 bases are TGTGCCAGCAGTTTCGTTGGGACAGGCCTCTATGGCTACACCTTC. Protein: CASSFVGTGLYGYTF.

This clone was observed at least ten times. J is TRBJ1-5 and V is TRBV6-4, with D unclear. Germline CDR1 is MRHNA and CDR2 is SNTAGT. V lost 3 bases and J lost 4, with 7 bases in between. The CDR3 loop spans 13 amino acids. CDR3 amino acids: CASSERENQPQHF. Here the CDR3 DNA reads TGTGCCAGCAGTGAAAGGGAGAATCAGCCCCAGCATTTT.

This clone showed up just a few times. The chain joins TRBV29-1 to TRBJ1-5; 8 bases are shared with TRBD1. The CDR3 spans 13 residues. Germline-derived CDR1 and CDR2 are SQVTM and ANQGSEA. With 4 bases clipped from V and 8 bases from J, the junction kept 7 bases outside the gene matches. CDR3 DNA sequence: TGCAGCGTTGCGGACAGGGAATGGGAGCCCCAGCATTTT. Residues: CSVADREWEPQHF.

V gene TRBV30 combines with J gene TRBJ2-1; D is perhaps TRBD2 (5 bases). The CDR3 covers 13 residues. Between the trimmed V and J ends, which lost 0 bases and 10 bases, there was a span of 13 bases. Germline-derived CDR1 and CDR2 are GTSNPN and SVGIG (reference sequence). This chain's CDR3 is CAWSVHVGGEQFF. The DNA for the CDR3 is TGTGCCTGGAGTGTACACGTGGGCGGGGAGCAGTTCTTC. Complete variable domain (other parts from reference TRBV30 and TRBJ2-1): SQTIHQWPATLVQPVGSPLSLECTVEGTSNPNLYWYRQAAGRGLQLLFYSVGIGQISSEVPQNLSASRPQDRQFILSSKKLLLSDSGFYLCAWSVHVGGEQFFGPGTRLTVL.